The 21 T cell receptor beta chains below all came from one sample that was sequenced in a study of CD8 T cells in ankylosing spondylitis. TCRdb fed the 5' RACE reads into MiXCR, producing one record per CDR3 protein. The data hold under 300,000 distinct CDR3 sequences, with approximately 10% observed a single time. The sequenced material came from blood, either unsorted or a sorted T cell fraction (not recorded which). These receptors were obtained from a male donor with ankylosing spondylitis or in good health (not recorded which).

This clonotype was observed many times. The chain employs TRBV29-1 and TRBJ2-6, with 11 bases that match TRBD1. Germline V CDR1 and CDR2: SQVTM, ANQGSEA. V trimming: 3 bases; J trimming: 2 bases; junction bases outside the gene matches: 0. This CDR3 spans 15 amino acids. The CDR3 loop reads CSVEGQGAGANVLTF. DNA for the CDR3: TGCAGCGTTGAGGGACAGGGGGCTGGGGCCAACGTCCTGACTTTC.

This clonotype appeared many times. The chain joins TRBV7-9 to TRBJ1-1; D unclear. Germline CDR1 and CDR2: SEHNR and FQNEAQ (reference sequence). CDR3 size: 12 residues. With 1 base removed from V and 6 bases from J, the gap between germline ends came to 6 bases. CDR3 sequence reads: CASSLGNAEAFF. In DNA form, the CDR3 reads TGTGCCAGCAGCTTAGGAAACGCTGAAGCTTTCTTT.

The rearrangement uses TRBV7-9 and TRBJ1-4, with D tentatively TRBD1 (5 bases). Germline V gene lookup returns CDR1 SEHNR and CDR2 FQNEAQ (reference sequence). The CDR3 is 16 amino acids. Trimming pared 8 bases from V and 7 bases from J, leaving 23 bases between. CDR3 sequence (DNA): TGTGCCAGCTCCGGGGGGGAGGGCACAAGCGGTGAAAAACTGTTTTTT. This gives the protein CASSGGEGTSGEKLFF.

The table lists this clonotype with many counts. The chain has TRBV3-1 and TRBJ1-2; 9 nucleotides agree with TRBD1. The CDR3 consists of 16 residues. Per germline, CDR1 LGHDT and CDR2 YNNKEL (reference sequence). V shed 3 bases, J shed 2 bases, and the junction held 7 bases outside the gene matches. The CDR3: CASSHLLGQGNYGYTF. In DNA, the CDR3 is TGTGCCAGCAGCCACCTTCTGGGACAGGGCAACTATGGCTACACCTTC.

This clonotype has at least ten counts. This chain links TRBV28 with TRBJ2-2; D call uncertain. The CDR3 runs 18 residues. V was pared by 3 bases and J by 4 bases, with 21 bases between. The germline gives CDR1 MDHEN, CDR2 SYDVKM. As DNA, the CDR3 is TGTGCCAGCAGTTTGCTAGGAGCAGCCGGCCCCAGCACCGGGGAGCTGTTTTTT. It yields the protein CASSLLGAAGPSTGELFF.

Many counts were recorded for this clonotype. This sequence joins TRBV7-9 and TRBJ1-1; 10 bases fit TRBD1. Germline CDR1 is SEHNR and CDR2 is FQNEAQ (reference sequence). Trimming took 5 bases from V and 9 from J; bases not matched to a gene: 6. The CDR3 covers 13 residues. The CDR3 protein is CASSTRDRGQAFF. In DNA, the CDR3 is TGTGCCAGCAGCACTCGGGACAGGGGCCAAGCTTTCTTT.

V is TRBV23-1 and J is TRBJ2-7; D remains unclear. TRBV23-1 counts as an open reading frame of uncertain function. CDR3 length equals 16 residues. Trimming removed 6 bases at V and 2 bases at J, with 20 bases between. CDR3 nucleotides: TGCGCCAGCAGGCCAAGACAAGGTCAACGGACCTACGAGCAGTACTTC. Translating it yields CASRPRQGQRTYEQYF.

V and J are TRBV12-3 or TRBV12-4 and TRBJ1-5; 8 bases map to TRBD1. V shed 5 bases, J shed 6 bases, and the junction held 9 bases outside the gene matches. The CDR3 consists of 15 residues. CDR3 region: CASSNTGGTSQPQHF. The CDR3 nucleotides are TGTGCCAGCAGTAACACAGGGGGGACGAGTCAGCCCCAGCATTTT.

At least ten counts were recorded for this clonotype. The chain uses TRBV3-1 and TRBJ2-1, with TRBD2 identical over 14 bases. This CDR3 has 16 residues. V lost 3 bases and J lost 6; bases outside the gene matches: 4. Per germline, CDR1 LGHDT and CDR2 YNNKEL (reference sequence). CDR3 nucleotides: TGTGCCAGCAGCCAGGGACTAGCGGGGGTAGGCAATGAGCAGTTCTTC. This sequence encodes CASSQGLAGVGNEQFF.

Comment on this clonotype: A read error is possible here, since a much larger clone lies one base away. The J gene is TRBJ1-2, the V gene TRBV7-9, with TRBD1 as a possible D gene (5 bases). The CDR3 sequence is 15 residues long. Germline V gives CDR1 SEHNR, CDR2 FQNEAQ (reference sequence). CDR3 sequence reads: CASSFQGGYNYGHTF. The CDR3, as DNA: TGTGCCAGCAGCTTCCAGGGCGGTTATAACTATGGCCACACCTTC.

This clonotype has at least ten counts. The chain carries TRBV10-3 and TRBJ2-7, with 9 positions matching TRBD2. V dropped 5 bases and J dropped 1; count of bases not matched to a gene: 6. CDR1 and CDR2 from the germline V gene are ENHRY and SYGVKD. This CDR3 spans 15 amino acids. The CDR3 is CAISLVAGESYEQYF. DNA of the CDR3: TGTGCCATCAGTTTGGTAGCGGGGGAGTCCTACGAGCAGTACTTC.

This clonotype was counted ten times or more. The rearrangement uses TRBV7-8 and TRBJ2-2; D is ambiguous. CDR1 is SGHVS, CDR2 FQNEAQ, per germline. Trimming removed 6 bases at V and 1 base at J, with 12 bases between. The CDR3 length is 15 residues. This CDR3 is CASSPGPGNTGELFF. CDR3 DNA: TGTGCCAGCAGTCCTGGGCCCGGGAACACCGGGGAGCTGTTTTTT.

This clonotype was seen repeatedly, ten times or more. This chain connects TRBV5-1 to TRBJ2-3; no clear D gene. Trimming removed 0 bases at V and 2 bases at J, with 7 bases between. This CDR3 region has 14 residues. Germline CDR1 and CDR2: SGHRS and YFSETQ. DNA for the CDR3: TGCGCCAGCAGCTTGGCGGAGCTCACAGATACGCAGTATTTT. It yields the protein CASSLAELTDTQYF.

In this sample, this clonotype turned up many times. V gene TRBV6-2 or TRBV6-3 combines with J gene TRBJ1-5, with a possible D match to TRBD1 (5 bases). In germline, CDR1 is MNHEY, CDR2 SVGEGT. The V and J ends lost 2 bases and 0 bases respectively, with 8 bases between them. The CDR3 length is 15 residues. As DNA, the CDR3 is TGTGCCAGCAGTTACGAGGGACTTAGCAATCAGCCCCAGCATTTT. Its protein is CASSYEGLSNQPQHF.

This clonotype was detected ten times or more. The rearrangement links TRBV29-1 to TRBJ2-7; D tentatively reads TRBD1 or TRBD2 (6 bases each). The CDR3 spans 11 residues. Germline CDR1 reads SQVTM; CDR2 reads ANQGSEA. Trimming removed 7 bases from V and 2 bases from J, with 9 bases in between. The CDR3 region is CSARGAYEQYF. The CDR3 DNA is TGCAGCGCGAGGGGGGCCTACGAGCAGTACTTC.

This clonotype was seen a few times. The rearrangement uses TRBV21-1 and TRBJ1-1. TRBV21-1 is a listed pseudogene. The CDR3 contains 13 residues. CDR3 DNA sequence: TGTGCCAGCCCAAACTTGGAGAACACTGAAGCTTTCTTT. This sequence encodes CASPNLENTEAFF.

The table lists this clonotype with many counts. V is TRBV20-1 and J is TRBJ2-1, with 10 positions matching TRBD1. Germline values: CDR1 DFQATT, CDR2 SNEGSKA (reference sequence). V was pared by 5 bases and J by 5 bases, with 6 bases of the junction left unmatched. The CDR3 runs to 14 residues. The CDR3 region has the DNA TGCAGTGCTGGGGACAGGGGAACCGACAATGAGCAGTTCTTC. It translates to CSAGDRGTDNEQFF.

This clonotype was counted at least ten times. The rearrangement joins TRBV5-6 to TRBJ2-1, with TRBD2 matching 9 bases. CDR3 length: 15 residues. Germline loops: CDR1 SGHDT, CDR2 YYEEEE. V gave up 3 bases and J gave up 1 base; unmatched junction bases: 2. The CDR3 DNA reads as TGTGCCAGCAGCTCAGGACTAGCGTCCTACAATGAGCAGTTCTTC. It codes for CASSSGLASYNEQFF. Variable domain in full (rest from reference TRBV5-6 and TRBJ2-1): DAGVTQSPTHLIKTRGQQVTLRCSPKSGHDTVSWYQQALGQGPQFIFQYYEEEERQRGNFPDRFSGHQFPNYSSELNVNALLLGDSALYLCASSSGLASYNEQFFGPGTRLTVL.

A few counts support this clonotype. The V call is TRBV4-1, the J call TRBJ1-1; D is undetermined. This CDR3 comprises 17 residues. CDR1 MGHRA and CDR2 YSYEKL come from the germline V gene. The V end lost 0 bases, the J end lost 0 bases, and 14 bases lay between the germline ends. Here the CDR3 DNA reads TGCGCCAGCAGCCAAGATCCGGGCAGAAACATGAACACTGAAGCTTTCTTT. Protein sequence: CASSQDPGRNMNTEAFF.

This clonotype was seen a few times. The chain couples TRBV7-2 to TRBJ1-6, with 8 bases lining up with TRBD1. V lost 4 bases, J lost 0 bases, and 5 bases stayed unmatched. The CDR3 contains 17 residues. Germline lookup yields CDR1 SGHTA and CDR2 FQGNSA. CDR3 amino acids: CASSSRTGSSYNSPLHF. As DNA, the CDR3 is TGTGCCAGCAGCTCGCGGACAGGGAGCTCCTATAATTCACCCCTCCACTTT.

V and J are TRBV6-5 and TRBJ1-1; a weak D match, TRBD1 (6 bases). Trimming took off 5 bases at V and 7 bases at J, with 14 bases between the two ends. The CDR3 consists of 13 residues. Germline CDR1 is MNHEY and CDR2 is SVGAGI. CDR3 nucleotide sequence: TGTGCCAGCAGTCTACAGGGCACCCTTGAAGCTTTCTTT. It yields the protein CASSLQGTLEAFF.